This is a list of T cell receptor beta chains from one sample in a study of T cell responses to AZD1222 COVID-19 vaccine. The method was immunoSEQ multiplex PCR; TCRdb's version includes in-frame clones alone and lacks a portion of them. The sample lists some 140,000 clones, about 92% occurring once. Sequenced here: peripheral blood, sampled on day 0 of AZD1222 vaccination. These TCRs come from an adult in good health. CDR3s include the opening cysteine and the closing phenylalanine or tryptophan. Each record gives: J gene, clone size, CDR3 length, D gene, V gene, CDR3 protein, CDR3 DNA. A D gene is named only where the DNA matches it firmly. Where a row states a size, it is once, few, many or the class of an expanded clone; other rows omit it.

j_gene: TRBJ2-7; abundance: -; len: 14; d_gene: TRBD2; v_gene: TRBV7-3; CDR3aa: CASSSGLAGGEQYF; CDR3nt: TGTGCCAGCAGCTCGGGACTAGCGGGTGGGGAGCAGTACTTC
j_gene: TRBJ1-1; abundance: -; len: 12; d_gene: -; v_gene: TRBV5-8; CDR3aa: CASSLVYTEAFF; CDR3nt: TGTGCCAGCAGCTTGGTTTACACTGAAGCTTTCTTT
j_gene: TRBJ1-1; abundance: -; len: 10; d_gene: -; v_gene: TRBV20-1; CDR3aa: CSPVNTEAFF; CDR3nt: TGCAGCCCTGTAAACACTGAAGCTTTCTTT
j_gene: TRBJ1-1; abundance: -; len: 13; d_gene: TRBD1; v_gene: TRBV5-6; CDR3aa: CASSRRGLTEAFF; CDR3nt: TGTGCCAGCAGTCGGAGGGGGCTCACTGAAGCTTTCTTT
j_gene: TRBJ2-1; abundance: -; len: 13; d_gene: -; v_gene: TRBV12-3/TRBV12-4; CDR3aa: CASSLGWNPEQFF; CDR3nt: TGTGCCAGCAGTTTAGGGTGGAACCCAGAGCAGTTCTTC
j_gene: TRBJ2-2; abundance: -; len: 13; d_gene: TRBD2; v_gene: TRBV7-2; CDR3aa: CASREGNTGELFF; CDR3nt: TGTGCCAGCCGGGAGGGGAACACCGGGGAGCTGTTTTTT
j_gene: TRBJ2-3; abundance: -; len: 15; d_gene: TRBD2; v_gene: TRBV10-3; CDR3aa: CAIRSSGEITDTQYF; CDR3nt: TGTGCCATCAGATCTAGCGGGGAGATCACAGATACGCAGTATTTT
j_gene: TRBJ1-6; abundance: -; len: 13; d_gene: -; v_gene: TRBV28; CDR3aa: CASSPPGDSPLHF; CDR3nt: TGTGCCAGCAGTCCCCCAGGCGATTCACCCCTCCACTTT
j_gene: TRBJ2-1; abundance: -; len: 17; d_gene: -; v_gene: TRBV5-4; CDR3aa: CASSLGGRMRSSYEQFF; CDR3nt: TGTGCCAGCAGCTTGGGGGGTCGTATGAGGTCTTCTTATGAGCAGTTCTTC
j_gene: TRBJ2-3; abundance: -; len: 18; d_gene: TRBD2; v_gene: TRBV19; CDR3aa: CASRVWGGLTTSTDTQYF; CDR3nt: TGTGCCAGTAGAGTCTGGGGGGGACTAACTACTAGCACAGATACGCAGTATTTT
j_gene: TRBJ1-1; abundance: -; len: 11; d_gene: -; v_gene: TRBV27; CDR3aa: CASSRGTEAFF; CDR3nt: TGTGCCAGCAGTAGGGGGACTGAAGCTTTCTTT
j_gene: TRBJ2-7; abundance: -; len: 15; d_gene: -; v_gene: TRBV25-1; CDR3aa: CASSVPGASGYEQYF; CDR3nt: TGTGCCAGCAGCGTCCCCGGGGCCTCAGGCTACGAGCAGTACTTC
j_gene: TRBJ2-7; abundance: -; len: 15; d_gene: TRBD2; v_gene: TRBV5-1; CDR3aa: CASSLEASGLGEQYF; CDR3nt: TGCGCCAGCAGCTTGGAGGCTAGCGGACTGGGGGAGCAGTACTTC
j_gene: TRBJ1-1; abundance: -; len: 14; d_gene: -; v_gene: TRBV12-5; CDR3aa: CASGLGGQDTEAFF; CDR3nt: TGTGCTAGTGGTTTGGGGGGACAAGACACTGAAGCTTTCTTT
j_gene: TRBJ1-2; abundance: -; len: 15; d_gene: TRBD1; v_gene: TRBV3-1/TRBV3-2; CDR3aa: CASSPSGAGGWGYTF; CDR3nt: TGTGCCAGCAGCCCCAGTGGGGCAGGGGGCTGGGGCTACACCTTC
j_gene: TRBJ2-2; abundance: once; len: 15; d_gene: -; v_gene: TRBV28; CDR3aa: CASRLGPADTGELFF; CDR3nt: TGTGCCAGCAGATTGGGCCCCGCAGATACCGGGGAGCTGTTTTTT
j_gene: TRBJ1-4; abundance: -; len: 16; d_gene: -; v_gene: TRBV5-5; CDR3aa: CASSLESGQFGEKLFF; CDR3nt: TGTGCCAGCAGCTTGGAATCAGGGCAGTTCGGTGAAAAACTGTTTTTT
j_gene: TRBJ1-2; abundance: -; len: 13; d_gene: TRBD1; v_gene: TRBV19; CDR3aa: CASTNQGAPGYTF; CDR3nt: TGTGCCAGTACAAATCAGGGGGCGCCTGGCTACACCTTC
j_gene: TRBJ1-4; abundance: -; len: 14; d_gene: -; v_gene: TRBV28; CDR3aa: CASNPGLGGEKLFF; CDR3nt: TGTGCCAGCAACCCGGGACTGGGTGGGGAAAAACTGTTTTTT
j_gene: TRBJ1-1; abundance: -; len: 15; d_gene: -; v_gene: TRBV27; CDR3aa: CASSLSYSFVAEAFF; CDR3nt: TGTGCCAGCAGTTTATCATACAGTTTTGTCGCTGAAGCTTTCTTT
j_gene: TRBJ1-1; abundance: -; len: 14; d_gene: -; v_gene: TRBV9; CDR3aa: CASSFRGPNTEAFF; CDR3nt: TGTGCCAGCAGCTTCCGGGGCCCGAACACTGAAGCTTTCTTT
j_gene: TRBJ2-6; abundance: -; len: 14; d_gene: -; v_gene: TRBV7-3; CDR3aa: CASSSQSGANVLTF; CDR3nt: TGTGCCAGCAGCTCCCAGTCTGGGGCCAACGTCCTGACTTTC
j_gene: TRBJ1-5; abundance: -; len: 13; d_gene: -; v_gene: TRBV2; CDR3aa: CASSDQGVQPQHF; CDR3nt: TGTGCCAGCAGTGACCAGGGTGTTCAGCCCCAGCATTTT
j_gene: TRBJ2-7; abundance: -; len: 14; d_gene: -; v_gene: TRBV3-1/TRBV3-2; CDR3aa: CASSPRDFSYEQYF; CDR3nt: TGTGCCAGCAGCCCTCGGGACTTCTCCTACGAGCAGTACTTC
j_gene: TRBJ2-2; abundance: -; len: 16; d_gene: TRBD1; v_gene: TRBV14; CDR3aa: CASSHVGQGKNGELFF; CDR3nt: TGTGCCAGCAGCCATGTGGGACAGGGGAAAAACGGGGAGCTGTTTTTT
j_gene: TRBJ1-3; abundance: -; len: 14; d_gene: -; v_gene: TRBV5-1; CDR3aa: CASSLSPQGDTIYF; CDR3nt: TGCGCCAGCAGCTTGTCCCCACAGGGAGACACCATATATTTT
j_gene: TRBJ1-2; abundance: -; len: 12; d_gene: -; v_gene: TRBV20-1; CDR3aa: CSASSGIDGYTF; CDR3nt: TGCAGTGCTAGTTCAGGGATAGACGGCTACACCTTC
j_gene: TRBJ1-1; abundance: -; len: 14; d_gene: -; v_gene: TRBV5-4; CDR3aa: CASSLVGSRAEAFF; CDR3nt: TGTGCCAGCAGCTTGGTTGGGTCGAGGGCTGAAGCTTTCTTT
j_gene: TRBJ1-2; abundance: -; len: 14; d_gene: -; v_gene: TRBV2; CDR3aa: CASSDTGANYGYTF; CDR3nt: TGTGCCAGCAGTGACACAGGAGCTAACTATGGCTACACCTTC
j_gene: TRBJ2-7; abundance: -; len: 16; d_gene: -; v_gene: TRBV28; CDR3aa: CASSHLTGGGTYEQYF; CDR3nt: TGTGCCAGCAGTCACCTAACAGGTGGGGGTACATACGAGCAGTACTTC
j_gene: TRBJ2-7; abundance: -; len: 11; d_gene: TRBD2; v_gene: TRBV10-2; CDR3aa: CASSVAGGQYF; CDR3nt: TGCGCCAGCAGTGTTGCGGGAGGACAGTACTTC
j_gene: TRBJ1-1; abundance: once; len: 14; d_gene: -; v_gene: TRBV29-1; CDR3aa: CSVVLGERGTEAFF; CDR3nt: TGCAGCGTTGTGTTAGGGGAGAGGGGCACTGAAGCTTTCTTT
j_gene: TRBJ1-5; abundance: -; len: 15; d_gene: TRBD1; v_gene: TRBV19; CDR3aa: CASSIQPTGVQPQHF; CDR3nt: TGTGCCAGTAGTATCCAACCCACAGGGGTTCAGCCCCAGCATTTT
j_gene: TRBJ1-1; abundance: -; len: 14; d_gene: TRBD1; v_gene: TRBV7-2; CDR3aa: CASSRDRVGTEAFF; CDR3nt: TGTGCCAGCAGCCGGGACAGGGTGGGCACTGAAGCTTTCTTT
j_gene: TRBJ1-2; abundance: once; len: 14; d_gene: TRBD1; v_gene: TRBV30; CDR3aa: CAWIWAGGADGYTF; CDR3nt: TGTGCCTGGATATGGGCAGGGGGCGCCGATGGCTACACCTTC
j_gene: TRBJ2-7; abundance: -; len: 14; d_gene: TRBD1; v_gene: TRBV7-9; CDR3aa: CASSFGQGMDEQYF; CDR3nt: TGTGCCAGCAGCTTCGGACAGGGGATGGACGAGCAGTACTTC
j_gene: TRBJ1-2; abundance: -; len: 14; d_gene: -; v_gene: TRBV19; CDR3aa: CASSISGGNYGYTF; CDR3nt: TGTGCCAGTAGTATCAGCGGAGGAAACTATGGCTACACCTTC
j_gene: TRBJ1-6; abundance: -; len: 14; d_gene: TRBD1; v_gene: TRBV18; CDR3aa: CASSRQGDHSPLHF; CDR3nt: TGTGCCAGCTCACGACAGGGGGACCATTCACCCCTCCACTTT